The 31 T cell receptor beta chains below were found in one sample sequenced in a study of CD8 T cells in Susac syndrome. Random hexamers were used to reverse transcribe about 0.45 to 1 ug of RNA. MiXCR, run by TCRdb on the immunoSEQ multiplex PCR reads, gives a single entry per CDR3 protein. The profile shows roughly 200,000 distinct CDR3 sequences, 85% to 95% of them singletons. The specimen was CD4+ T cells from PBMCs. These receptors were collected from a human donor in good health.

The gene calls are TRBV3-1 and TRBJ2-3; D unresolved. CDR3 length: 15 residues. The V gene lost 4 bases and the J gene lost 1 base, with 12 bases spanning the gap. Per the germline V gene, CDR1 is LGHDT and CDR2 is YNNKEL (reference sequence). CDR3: CASSRSDGRTDTQYF. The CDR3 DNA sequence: TGTGCCAGCAGCCGAAGTGACGGACGCACAGATACGCAGTATTTT.

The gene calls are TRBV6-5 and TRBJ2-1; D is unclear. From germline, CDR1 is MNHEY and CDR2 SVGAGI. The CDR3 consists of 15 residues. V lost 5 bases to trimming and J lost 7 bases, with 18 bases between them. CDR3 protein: CASSTGQAYQNEQFF. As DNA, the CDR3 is TGTGCCAGCAGTACCGGGCAGGCCTACCAAAATGAGCAGTTCTTC.

The CDR3 is CASSRRYNEQFF. The CDR3 DNA follows: TGTGCCAGCTCGCGGCGTTACAATGAGCAGTTCTTC. V usage is TRBV27 and J usage is TRBJ2-1; unclear D gene. V was cut by 8 bases and J by 4 bases, with 9 bases left in between. This CDR3 has 12 amino acids. Germline CDR1 MNHEY, CDR2 SMNVEV (reference sequence).

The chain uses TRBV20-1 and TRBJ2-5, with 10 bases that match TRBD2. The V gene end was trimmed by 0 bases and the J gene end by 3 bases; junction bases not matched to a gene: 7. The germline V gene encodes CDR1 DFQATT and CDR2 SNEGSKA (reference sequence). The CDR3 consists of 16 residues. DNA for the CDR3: TGCAGTGCTAGAGATCCCCAGCGGGGGGGCAAAGAGACCCAGTACTTC. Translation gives CSARDPQRGGKETQYF.

Here the CDR3 reads CASSMTGAYEQYF. The CDR3 DNA follows: TGTGCCAGCAGCATGACAGGGGCCTACGAGCAGTACTTC. The V call is TRBV5-8, the J call TRBJ2-7; 8 bases fit TRBD1. CDR1 is SGHTS and CDR2 is YDEGEE in the germline V gene. After removal of 4 bases from V and 2 bases from J, the junction contained 2 bases not matched to a gene. The CDR3 runs to 13 residues.

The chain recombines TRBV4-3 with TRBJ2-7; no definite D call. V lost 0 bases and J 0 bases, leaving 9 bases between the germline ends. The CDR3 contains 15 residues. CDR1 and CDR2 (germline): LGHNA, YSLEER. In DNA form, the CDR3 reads TGCGCCAGCAGCCAAGAGCAACTGAGCTCCTACGAGCAGTACTTC. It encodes CASSQEQLSSYEQYF.

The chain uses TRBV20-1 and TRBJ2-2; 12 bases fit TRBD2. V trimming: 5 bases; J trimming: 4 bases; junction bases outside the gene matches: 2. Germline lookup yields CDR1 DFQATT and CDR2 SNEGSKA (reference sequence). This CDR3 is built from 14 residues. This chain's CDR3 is CSAPTSGSTGELFF. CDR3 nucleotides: TGCAGTGCTCCGACTAGCGGGAGCACCGGGGAGCTGTTTTTT.

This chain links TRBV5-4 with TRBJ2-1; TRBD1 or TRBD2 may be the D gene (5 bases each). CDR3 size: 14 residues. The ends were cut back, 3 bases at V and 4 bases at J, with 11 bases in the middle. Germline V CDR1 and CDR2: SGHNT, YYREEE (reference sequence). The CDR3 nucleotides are TGTGCCAGCAGCTCCTCGGGGCCTTACAATGAGCAGTTCTTC. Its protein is CASSSSGPYNEQFF.

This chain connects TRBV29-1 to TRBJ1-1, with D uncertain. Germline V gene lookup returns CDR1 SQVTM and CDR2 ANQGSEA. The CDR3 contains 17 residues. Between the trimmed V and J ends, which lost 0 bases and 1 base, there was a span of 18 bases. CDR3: CSVEDLGSQRSNTEAFF. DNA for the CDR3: TGCAGCGTTGAAGATTTAGGATCGCAGAGATCGAACACTGAAGCTTTCTTT.

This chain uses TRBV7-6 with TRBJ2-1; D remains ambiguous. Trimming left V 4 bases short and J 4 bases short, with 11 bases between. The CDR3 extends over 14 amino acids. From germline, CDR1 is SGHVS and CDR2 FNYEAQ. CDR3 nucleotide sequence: TGTGCCAGCAGCTCCCCTCGGATTTACAATGAGCAGTTCTTC. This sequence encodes CASSSPRIYNEQFF.

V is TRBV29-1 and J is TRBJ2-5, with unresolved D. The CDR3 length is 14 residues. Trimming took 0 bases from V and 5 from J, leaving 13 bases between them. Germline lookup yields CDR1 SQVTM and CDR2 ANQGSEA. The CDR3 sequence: CSVEEAGNRETQYF. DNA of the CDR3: TGCAGCGTTGAAGAAGCAGGTAATCGGGAGACCCAGTACTTC. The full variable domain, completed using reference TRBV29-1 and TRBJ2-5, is SAVISQKPSRDICQRGTSLTIQCQVDSQVTMMFWYRQQPGQSLTLIATANQGSEATYESGFVIDKFPISRPNLTFSTLTVSNMSPEDSSIYLCSVEEAGNRETQYFGPGTRLLVL.

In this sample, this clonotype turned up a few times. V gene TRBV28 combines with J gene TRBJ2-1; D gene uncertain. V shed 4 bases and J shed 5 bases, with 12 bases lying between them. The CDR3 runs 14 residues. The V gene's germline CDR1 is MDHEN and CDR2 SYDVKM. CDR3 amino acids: CASSSRGANNEQFF. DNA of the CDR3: TGTGCCAGCAGTTCCCGTGGAGCAAACAATGAGCAGTTCTTC.

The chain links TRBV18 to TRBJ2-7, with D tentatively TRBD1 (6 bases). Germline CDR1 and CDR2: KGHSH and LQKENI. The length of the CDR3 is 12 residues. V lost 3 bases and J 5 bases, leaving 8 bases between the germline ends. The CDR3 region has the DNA TGTGCCAGCTCACCGCAGGGGAACGAGCAGTACTTC. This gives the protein CASSPQGNEQYF.

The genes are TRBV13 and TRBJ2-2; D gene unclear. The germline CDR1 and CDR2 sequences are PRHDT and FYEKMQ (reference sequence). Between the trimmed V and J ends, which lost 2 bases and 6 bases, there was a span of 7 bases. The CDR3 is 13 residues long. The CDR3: CASSLSPAGELFF. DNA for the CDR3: TGTGCCAGCAGCTTAAGCCCGGCCGGGGAGCTGTTTTTT.

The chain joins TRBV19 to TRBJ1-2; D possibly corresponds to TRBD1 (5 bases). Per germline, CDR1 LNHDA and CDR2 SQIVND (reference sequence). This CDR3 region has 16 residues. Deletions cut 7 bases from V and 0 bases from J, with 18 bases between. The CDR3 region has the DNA TGTGCCAGTAAAGTCGGGGTGGGGACCCCTAACTATGGCTACACCTTC. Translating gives CASKVGVGTPNYGYTF.

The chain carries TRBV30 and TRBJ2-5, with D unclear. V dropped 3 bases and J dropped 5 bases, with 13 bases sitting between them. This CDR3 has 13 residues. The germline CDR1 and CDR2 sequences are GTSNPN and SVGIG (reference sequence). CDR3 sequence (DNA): TGTGCCTGGAGCTTTCAAGGGCTGGAGACCCAGTACTTC. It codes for CAWSFQGLETQYF.

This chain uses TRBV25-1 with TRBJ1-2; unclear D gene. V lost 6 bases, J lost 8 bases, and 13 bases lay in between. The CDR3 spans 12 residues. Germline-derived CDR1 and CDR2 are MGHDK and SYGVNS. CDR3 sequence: CASRVAGYGYTF. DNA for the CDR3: TGTGCCAGCAGGGTGGCGGGATACGGCTACACCTTC.

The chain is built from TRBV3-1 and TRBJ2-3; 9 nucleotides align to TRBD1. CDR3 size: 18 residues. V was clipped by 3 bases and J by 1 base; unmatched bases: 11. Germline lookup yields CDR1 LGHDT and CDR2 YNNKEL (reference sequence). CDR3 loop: CASSQERERDRGTDTQYF. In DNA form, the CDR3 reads TGTGCCAGCAGCCAGGAGAGAGAACGGGACAGGGGCACAGATACGCAGTATTTT.

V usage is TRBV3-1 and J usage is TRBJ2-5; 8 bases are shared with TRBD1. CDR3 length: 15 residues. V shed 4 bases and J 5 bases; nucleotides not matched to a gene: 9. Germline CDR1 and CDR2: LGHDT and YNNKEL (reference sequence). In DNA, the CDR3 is TGTGCCAGCAGCCCCGGACAGGGCGTGGGGGAGACCCAGTACTTC. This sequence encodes CASSPGQGVGETQYF.

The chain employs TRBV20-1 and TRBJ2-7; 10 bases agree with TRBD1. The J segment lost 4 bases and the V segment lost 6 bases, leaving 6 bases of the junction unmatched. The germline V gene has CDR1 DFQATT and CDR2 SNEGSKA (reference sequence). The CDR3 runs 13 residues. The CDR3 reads CSAPDRGTYEQYV. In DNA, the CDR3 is TGCAGTGCCCCGGACAGGGGGACATACGAGCAGTACGTC.

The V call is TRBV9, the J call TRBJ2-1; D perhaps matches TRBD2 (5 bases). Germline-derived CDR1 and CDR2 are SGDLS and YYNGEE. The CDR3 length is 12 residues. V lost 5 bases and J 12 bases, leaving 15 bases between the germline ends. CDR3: CASSSEGERQFF. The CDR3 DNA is TGTGCCAGCAGTTCCGAGGGAGAAAGGCAGTTCTTC.

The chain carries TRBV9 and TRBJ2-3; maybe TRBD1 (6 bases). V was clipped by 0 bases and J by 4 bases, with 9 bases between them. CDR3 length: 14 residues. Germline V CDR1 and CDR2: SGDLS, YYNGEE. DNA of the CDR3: TGTGCCAGCAGCGTAGGGGACACCTCAGATACGCAGTATTTT. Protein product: CASSVGDTSDTQYF. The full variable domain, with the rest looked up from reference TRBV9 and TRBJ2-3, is DSGVTQTPKHLITATGQRVTLRCSPRSGDLSVYWYQQSLDQGLQFLIQYYNGEERAKGNILERFSAQQFPDLHSELNLSSLELGDSALYFCASSVGDTSDTQYFGPGTRLTVL.

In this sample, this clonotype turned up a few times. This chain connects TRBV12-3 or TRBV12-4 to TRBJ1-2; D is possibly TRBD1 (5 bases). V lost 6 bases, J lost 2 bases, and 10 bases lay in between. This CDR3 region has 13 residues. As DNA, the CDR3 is TGTGCCAGCAGCCTCAGGGACAACTATGGCTACACCTTC. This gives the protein CASSLRDNYGYTF.

The CDR3 DNA sequence: TGTGCCAGCAGCGCTCAAACAGGAGGGGAGACCCAGTACTTC. Amino acids: CASSAQTGGETQYF. The rearrangement links TRBV9 to TRBJ2-5; a weak D match, TRBD2 (6 bases). From germline, CDR1 is SGDLS and CDR2 YYNGEE. Deletions cut 3 bases from V and 5 bases from J, with 14 bases between. The CDR3 runs 14 residues.

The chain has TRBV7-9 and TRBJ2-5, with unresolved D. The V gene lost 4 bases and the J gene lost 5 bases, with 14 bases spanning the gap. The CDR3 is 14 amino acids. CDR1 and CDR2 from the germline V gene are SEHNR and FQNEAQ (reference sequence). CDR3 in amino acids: CASSSPGPRETQYF. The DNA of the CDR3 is TGTGCCAGCAGCTCTCCTGGGCCGCGGGAGACCCAGTACTTC.

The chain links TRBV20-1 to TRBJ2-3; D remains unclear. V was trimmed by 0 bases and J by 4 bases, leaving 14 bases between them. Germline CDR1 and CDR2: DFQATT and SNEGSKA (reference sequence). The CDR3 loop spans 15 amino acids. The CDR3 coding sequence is TGCAGTGCTAGAGATCCTGGGCTGCTCGCAGATACGCAGTATTTT. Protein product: CSARDPGLLADTQYF.

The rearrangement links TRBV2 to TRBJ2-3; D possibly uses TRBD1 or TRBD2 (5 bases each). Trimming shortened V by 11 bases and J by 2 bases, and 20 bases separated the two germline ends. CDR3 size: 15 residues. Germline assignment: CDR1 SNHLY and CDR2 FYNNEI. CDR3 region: CADGGGFAVTDTQYF. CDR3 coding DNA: TGTGCCGATGGGGGTGGCTTCGCCGTCACAGATACGCAGTATTTT.

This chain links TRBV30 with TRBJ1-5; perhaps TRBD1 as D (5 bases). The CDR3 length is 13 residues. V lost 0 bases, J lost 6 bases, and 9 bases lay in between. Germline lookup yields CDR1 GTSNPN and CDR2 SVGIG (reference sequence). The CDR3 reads CAWSVGRGQPQHF. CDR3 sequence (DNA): TGTGCCTGGAGTGTAGGGAGGGGTCAGCCCCAGCATTTT.

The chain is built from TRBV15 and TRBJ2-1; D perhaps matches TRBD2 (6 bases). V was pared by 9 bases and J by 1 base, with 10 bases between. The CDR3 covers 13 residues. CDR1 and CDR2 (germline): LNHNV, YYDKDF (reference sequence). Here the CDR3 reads CATGAGSYNEQFF. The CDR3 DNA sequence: TGTGCCACAGGGGCGGGATCCTACAATGAGCAGTTCTTC.

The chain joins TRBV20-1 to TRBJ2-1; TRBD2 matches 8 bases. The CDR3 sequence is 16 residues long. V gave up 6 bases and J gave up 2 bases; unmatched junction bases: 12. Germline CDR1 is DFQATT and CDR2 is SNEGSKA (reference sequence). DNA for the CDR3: TGCAGTGCACACGCCCCACCTAGCGGGCCCTACAATGAGCAGTTCTTC. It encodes CSAHAPPSGPYNEQFF.

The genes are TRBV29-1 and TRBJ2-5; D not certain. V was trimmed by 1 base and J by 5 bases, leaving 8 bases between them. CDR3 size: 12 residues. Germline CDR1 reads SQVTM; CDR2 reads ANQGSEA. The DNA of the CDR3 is TGCAGCGTTGAAGTCGACTGTGAGACCCAGTACTTC. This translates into CSVEVDCETQYF.